Each of the 12 T cell receptor beta chains below was sequenced from the same sample in a study of shared clonotypes between healthy human individuals. Generated by immunoSEQ multiplex PCR, the TCRdb table keeps only in-frame clones and is missing some. There are about 2.4 million clones in the sample; roughly 93% occur only once, and approximately 0.35% lies in the top ten. The specimen was naive CD4+ T cells from PBMCs. As for subset: CD45RA+ positively selected. The source is a man younger than 30 in good health. Some clones in this sample may be carry-over from other donors' samples.

Written as DNA, the CDR3 is TGTGCCAGCAGCGAGGGGGCTCGCACAGATACGCAGTATTTT. Its protein is CASSEGARTDTQYF. V gene TRBV6-6 combines with J gene TRBJ2-3; TRBD1 aligns across 7 bases. The CDR3 totals 14 residues. CDR1 and CDR2 (germline): MNHNY, SVGAGI (reference sequence). J was trimmed by 1 base and V by 6 bases; bases with no gene match: 4.

The chain joins TRBV4-1 to TRBJ2-7; the D gene is possibly TRBD2 (5 bases). The germline V gene encodes CDR1 MGHRA and CDR2 YSYEKL. The CDR3 has 15 residues. Trimming shortened V by 3 bases and J by 3 bases, and 15 bases separated the two germline ends. The CDR3 loop reads CASSHPGGGFYEQYF. For the CDR3, the DNA is TGCGCCAGCAGCCACCCTGGAGGCGGGTTCTACGAGCAGTACTTC.

This chain links TRBV5-5 with TRBJ2-7; D gene ambiguous. The V gene's germline CDR1 is SGHKS and CDR2 YYEKEE (reference sequence). V dropped 5 bases and J dropped 4 bases, with 7 bases sitting between them. The CDR3 length is 11 residues. In nucleotides, the CDR3 is TGTGCCAGCAGAAATGAATACGAGCAGTACTTC. Translated: CASRNEYEQYF.

The CDR3 nucleotides read TGTGCCAGCAGTTTATCGTACGGGGGAAACACTGAAGCTTTCTTT. This codes for CASSLSYGGNTEAFF. The chain couples TRBV27 to TRBJ1-1, with D tentatively TRBD1 (5 bases). Germline values: CDR1 MNHEY, CDR2 SMNVEV (reference sequence). V was cut by 0 bases and J by 2 bases, with 10 bases left in between. This CDR3 has 15 residues.

About this clone itself: The sample has other DNA sequences that encode this CDR3 too. The chain is built from TRBV5-1 and TRBJ1-3; D is uncertain. Germline values: CDR1 SGHRS, CDR2 YFSETQ. The CDR3 covers 15 residues. V lost 1 base, J lost 0 bases, and 8 bases lay in between. CDR3 bases: TGCGCCAGCAGCTTGAATGGCGGCTCTGGAAACACCATATATTTT. It translates to CASSLNGGSGNTIYF.

The V gene is TRBV5-1, the J gene TRBJ1-1; no definite D call. Germline-derived CDR1 and CDR2 are SGHRS and YFSETQ. The length of the CDR3 is 16 residues. With 2 bases removed from V and 2 bases from J, the gap between germline ends came to 16 bases. CDR3 in amino acids: CASSFYFGQRNTEAFF. The DNA for the CDR3 is TGCGCCAGCAGCTTCTATTTCGGGCAGAGAAACACTGAAGCTTTCTTT.

This chain connects TRBV11-3 to TRBJ2-5; 7 bases line up with TRBD2. V dropped 4 bases and J dropped 0; count of bases not matched to a gene: 2. The germline gives CDR1 SGHNT, CDR2 YENEEA. The CDR3 consists of 14 residues. CDR3 amino acids: CASSSGGDQETQYF. The CDR3 DNA reads TGTGCCAGCAGCTCGGGGGGAGACCAAGAGACCCAGTACTTC.

The chain recombines TRBV27 with TRBJ2-3; D is unresolved. Trimming took 6 bases from V and 0 from J, leaving 10 bases between them. The CDR3 consists of 14 residues. CDR1 and CDR2 from the germline V gene are MNHEY and SMNVEV (reference sequence). This CDR3 reads CASSAPGSTDTQYF. The CDR3 region has the DNA TGTGCCAGCAGCGCACCGGGTAGCACAGATACGCAGTATTTT.

A single count supports this clone. The chain employs TRBV9 and TRBJ2-3; 12 bases are shared with TRBD2. The CDR3 loop spans 20 amino acids. Germline assignment: CDR1 SGDLS and CDR2 YYNGEE. Trimming at V came to 2 bases and at J to 1 base, leaving 14 bases not matched to a gene. This chain's CDR3 is CASSVSPSGRESRGTDTQYF. The CDR3 DNA is TGTGCCAGCAGCGTCTCACCTAGCGGGAGGGAGTCGCGAGGCACAGATACGCAGTATTTT.

The chain employs TRBV6-5 and TRBJ2-3, with D unresolved. V was pared by 7 bases and J by 1 base, with 12 bases between. The CDR3 length is 14 residues. Germline lookup yields CDR1 MNHEY and CDR2 SVGAGI. In DNA, the CDR3 is TGTGCCAGCAAGAACACCTTAGGCACAGATACGCAGTATTTT. Residues: CASKNTLGTDTQYF.

The rearrangement joins TRBV28 to TRBJ1-1; D is ambiguous. V lost 2 bases and J lost 2, with 12 bases in between. The CDR3 spans 15 residues. The germline gives CDR1 MDHEN, CDR2 SYDVKM. This CDR3 reads CASSLDPTRNTEAFF. As DNA, the CDR3 is TGTGCCAGCAGTTTAGACCCCACCCGTAACACTGAAGCTTTCTTT.

This clone was seen once. V and J are TRBV4-3 and TRBJ2-7; D is possibly TRBD2 (6 bases). Germline CDR1 reads LGHNA; CDR2 reads YSLEER. This CDR3 is 16 amino acids long. Deletions cut 4 bases from V and 0 bases from J, with 16 bases between. The DNA of the CDR3 is TGCGCCAGCAGCCTTCGGGAGTTCCAGAGCTCCTACGAGCAGTACTTC. Protein product: CASSLREFQSSYEQYF.